Here is one T cell receptor beta chain with its context. Profiled with immunoSEQ multiplex PCR; TCRdb holds only in-frame clones, not every one. The sample comprises a few hundred thousand clones, roughly 86% of which are singletons, and roughly 2.1% rests with the top ten. This CDR3 has 13 residues. With V trimmed by 11 bases and J by 7 bases, 11 bases remained unmatched. Germline assignment: CDR1 SGHTA and CDR2 FQGNSA. This entry comes from a study of blood T cell repertoires in COVID-19. As for the study in general: Some COVID-19 samples were acute and others convalescent; all came from the United States, Italy and Spain. Sources were T cells, B-cell-depleted T cells, or PBMCs; the material itself was cDNA or gDNA.

The TCR originated in a woman aged 25 to 45 who had recovered from COVID-19. The genes are TRBV7-2 and TRBJ2-1; TRBD2 matches 7 bases. The sequencing input was peripheral blood. In DNA form, the CDR3 reads TGTGCCGGGGGTGTTGGCGGGGGTAATGAGCAGTTCTTC. Its translation is CAGGVGGGNEQFF.